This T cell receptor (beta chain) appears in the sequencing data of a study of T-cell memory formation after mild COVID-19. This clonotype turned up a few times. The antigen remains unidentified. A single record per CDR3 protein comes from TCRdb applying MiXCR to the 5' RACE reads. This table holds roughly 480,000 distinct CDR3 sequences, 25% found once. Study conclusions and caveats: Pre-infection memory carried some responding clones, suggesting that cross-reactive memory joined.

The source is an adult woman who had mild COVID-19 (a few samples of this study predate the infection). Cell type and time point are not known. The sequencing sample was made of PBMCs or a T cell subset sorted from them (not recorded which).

CDR3 bases: TGTGCCACCAGGGGTACCGGGACTAGCGATTACGATACGCAGTATTTT. Translation: CATRGTGTSDYDTQYF. The chain employs TRBV24-1 and TRBJ2-3; 10 positions agree with TRBD2. Germline V CDR1 and CDR2: KGHDR, SFDVKD. V shed 7 bases, J shed 6 bases, and the junction held 12 bases outside the gene matches. CDR3 size: 16 residues.